The clone carrying this T cell receptor (beta chain) occurred once. Its antigen is not known. The CDR3 has 15 residues. Germline values: CDR1 MNHNS, CDR2 SASEGT. Trimming stripped 2 bases from V and 0 bases from J, with 10 bases between. The data were obtained in a study of somatic mutations in cytotoxic T cells in rheumatoid arthritis. Study at large: The authors flow-sorted some V beta antibody-stained T-cell populations at nearly 100% purity, including V beta1+ cells that they sequenced for TCRB.

Study results and caveats: TRBV07 appeared slightly underrepresented in the rheumatoid arthritis patients. That finding was not adjusted to account for multiple comparisons. No significant CD8+ T-cell clonality difference was found between rheumatoid arthritis patients and age-matched controls.

Recruitment of healthy controls drew on blood donors, who had a median age of roughly 50 years (range roughly 20-70) and were around 59% female. Assay used: immunoSEQ multiplex PCR; TCRdb lists only in-frame clones, some missing. The table records approximately 24,000 clones, approximately 73% of them present only once. The TCR originated in a woman aged 18 to 35 in good health. The sequenced material came from CD8+ T cells sorted from blood. The chain carries TRBV6-1 and TRBJ1-2, with D hard to call. The CDR3 is CASSEWVQANYGYTF. The CDR3 bases are TGTGCCAGCAGTGAATGGGTTCAAGCTAACTATGGCTACACCTTC.